This TCR beta chain was sequenced in a study of T-cell reconstitution after alpha-beta-depleted transplantation in children. Whole-study results and caveats: Once a year had passed after transplant, T-cell counts and diversity came mostly from newly produced T cells. Alpha-beta T cells about two months after transplant reportedly derived from several hundred expanded graft clones. Some patients' high day-60 TCRbeta diversity was attributed to recipient cells surviving conditioning.

The table lists this clonotype with many counts. Its antigen is not known. Preparation of the TCRbeta library used unique molecular identifiers. Via MiXCR, TCRdb re-called the PCR reads, giving one row per CDR3 protein. Here the sample spans about 300,000 distinct CDR3 sequences, roughly a tenth being singletons. This CDR3 contains 16 residues. The ends lost 4 bases at V and 2 bases at J; junction bases unmatched: 7. Germline CDR1 reads SGHKS; CDR2 reads YYEKEE (reference sequence). Specimen: PBMCs, collected before TCRalphabeta/CD19-depleted stem cell transplant. V usage is TRBV5-5 and J usage is TRBJ2-2, with TRBD1 identical over 8 bases. The sequence derives from a boy in the first two years of life with acute myeloid leukemia, due to receive a stem cell transplant. This CDR3 reads CASSRNGQGNTGELFF. CDR3 DNA: TGTGCCAGCAGCCGAAATGGACAGGGAAACACCGGGGAGCTGTTTTTT.